This T cell receptor beta chain was recorded in a study of blood T cell repertoires in COVID-19. Study background: Samples of COVID-19 (acute and convalescent) were obtained from the United States, Italy and Spain.

Living in about two dozen US areas, the participants were between roughly 18 and 89 years of age. The CDR3 has 15 amino acids. CDR1 and CDR2 (germline): MGHRA, YSYEKL. Trimming at V came to 4 bases and at J to 2 bases, leaving 3 bases not matched to a gene. Sequenced by immunoSEQ multiplex PCR; TCRdb stores in-frame clones only, minus some. The sample carries some 300,000 clones, about 90% recorded once. Sequencing was performed on PBMCs or T cells enriched from blood (not recorded which). The chain employs TRBV4-1 and TRBJ2-1; 9 bases are shared with TRBD1. This clonotype originated in a woman younger than 30 with acute COVID-19. CDR3 coding DNA: TGCGCCAGCAGCCCTGGGACAGGGACCTACAATGAGCAGTTCTTC. Amino acid sequence: CASSPGTGTYNEQFF.